This entry lists 12 T cell receptor beta chains sequenced from one sample in a study of patients and donors after allogeneic stem cell transplantation. In TCRdb, the RT-PCR reads were re-called with MiXCR into one record per CDR3 protein. In the table there are some 880,000 distinct CDR3 sequences, roughly 18% of which are singletons. Specimen: blood, either unsorted or a sorted T cell fraction (not recorded which). The receptors shown here come from a human donor who was either an allogeneic HSCT recipient or a stem cell or donor lymphocyte infusion donor (not recorded which). It is not recorded whose cells these are; they may come from a transplant donor.

This clonotype has more than one count but fewer than ten. CDR3 loop: CATSDLRGQGGFGEQFF. CDR3 DNA: TGTGCCACCAGTGATTTGAGGGGACAGGGGGGTTTTGGTGAGCAGTTCTTC. The gene calls are TRBV24-1 and TRBJ2-1; TRBD1 agrees at 11 bases. V shed 0 bases and J 9 bases; nucleotides not matched to a gene: 9. Germline loops: CDR1 KGHDR, CDR2 SFDVKD. The length of the CDR3 is 17 residues.

This clonotype has ten or more counts. The J gene is TRBJ2-3, the V gene TRBV29-1; 8 bases are a match to TRBD2. CDR3 length: 14 residues. V gave up 7 bases and J gave up 0 bases; unmatched junction bases: 6. Per the germline V gene, CDR1 is SQVTM and CDR2 is ANQGSEA. DNA of the CDR3: TGCAGCGCCCTCGGGGGGGACAGCACAGATACGCAGTATTTT. Protein product: CSALGGDSTDTQYF.

This rearrangement joins TRBV24-1 to TRBJ2-2; 10 positions match TRBD1. V was clipped by 3 bases and J by 3 bases; unmatched bases: 6. This CDR3 has 17 amino acids. CDR1 KGHDR and CDR2 SFDVKD come from the germline V gene. CDR3 sequence: CATSDDRDRGDTGELFF. As DNA, the CDR3 is TGTGCCACCAGTGATGACCGGGACAGGGGTGACACCGGGGAGCTGTTTTTT.

This chain connects TRBV20-1 to TRBJ2-3; a possible D gene is TRBD2 (5 bases). Per germline, CDR1 DFQATT and CDR2 SNEGSKA (reference sequence). V lost 0 bases to trimming and J lost 2 bases, with 6 bases between them. CDR3 length equals 13 residues. DNA for the CDR3: TGCAGTGCTAGAGAAGCGGCCACAGATACGCAGTATTTT. Its translation: CSAREAATDTQYF.

The gene calls are TRBV10-3 and TRBJ2-3, with 7 bases identical to TRBD1. The V gene's germline CDR1 is ENHRY and CDR2 SYGVKD. This CDR3 has 15 residues. V lost 5 bases to trimming and J lost 3 bases; unmatched junction nucleotides: 8. The CDR3 bases are TGTGCCATCAGTCTCTGGACAGGAATGACAGATACGCAGTATTTT. Its translation: CAISLWTGMTDTQYF.

This chain joins TRBV6-2 or TRBV6-3 and TRBJ2-1, with 10 nucleotides matching TRBD2. Germline V lookup: CDR1 MNHEY, CDR2 SVGEGT. The J segment lost 2 bases and the V segment lost 7 bases, leaving 5 bases of the junction unmatched. This CDR3 is built from 15 residues. CDR3: CASIGSGRAYNEQFF. The CDR3 DNA reads as TGTGCCAGCATCGGGAGCGGGAGGGCCTACAATGAGCAGTTCTTC.

The chain has TRBV6-5 and TRBJ2-1; D gene ambiguous. This CDR3 has 11 residues. Deletions cut 6 bases from V and 9 bases from J, with 9 bases between. Looked up from germline, CDR1 is MNHEY and CDR2 is SVGAGI. Here the CDR3 DNA reads TGTGCCAGCAGGGGATGGGGTGAGCAGTTCTTC. The encoded protein is CASRGWGEQFF.

This clonotype was picked up many times. The V and J genes are TRBV20-1 and TRBJ2-3; 8 bases map to TRBD2. Germline CDR1 DFQATT, CDR2 SNEGSKA (reference sequence). Trimming cost V 6 bases and J 6 bases; bases outside gene matches: 11. The CDR3 spans 14 residues. CDR3 bases: TGCAGTGCCGGGTCGGGGGGGCGGCTCGATACGCAGTATTTT. Translated, it gives CSAGSGGRLDTQYF.

This clonotype was observed a handful of times. The chain joins TRBV19 to TRBJ2-2; 7 bases agree with TRBD1. Germline V CDR1 and CDR2: LNHDA, SQIVND (reference sequence). There are 13 residues in the CDR3. V was clipped by 9 bases and J by 4 bases; unmatched bases: 5. The CDR3 protein is CASTDRATGELFF. CDR3 bases: TGTGCCAGCACCGACAGGGCCACCGGGGAGCTGTTTTTT.

The genes are TRBV4-2 and TRBJ1-4; tentatively, D is TRBD1 (6 bases). Germline CDR1 and CDR2: LGHNA and YNFKEQ. The CDR3 sequence is 19 residues long. Trimming stripped 3 bases from V and 3 bases from J, with 23 bases between. The CDR3 sequence is CASSHARGGVEGSNEKLFF. The CDR3 region has the DNA TGTGCCAGCAGCCACGCCCGAGGGGGGGTAGAGGGTTCTAATGAAAAACTGTTTTTT.

This clonotype was picked up a small number of times. The rearrangement uses TRBV4-3 and TRBJ2-3; the D call may be TRBD1 or TRBD2 (6 bases each). Germline V lookup: CDR1 LGHNA, CDR2 YSLEER. The CDR3 totals 16 residues. V was shortened by 0 bases and J by 2 bases, with 12 bases between the two germline ends. CDR3 sequence: CASSQESGATTDTQYF. The CDR3 DNA sequence: TGCGCCAGCAGCCAAGAATCGGGGGCCACCACAGATACGCAGTATTTT.

The chain uses TRBV29-1 and TRBJ2-3; D ambiguous. Germline CDR1 is SQVTM and CDR2 is ANQGSEA. The CDR3 extends over 12 amino acids. V lost 4 bases and J 1 base, leaving 6 bases between the germline ends. The CDR3, as DNA: TGCAGCGTTGGGGGTGGCACAGATACGCAGTATTTT. Translation gives CSVGGGTDTQYF.